These 20 T cell receptor beta chains share one sample of origin, sequenced in a study of T cells after yellow fever vaccination. TCRdb re-analysed the 5' RACE reads in MiXCR, keeping a single row per CDR3 protein. The repertoire holds fewer than 650,000 distinct CDR3 sequences, just over 20% seen once, with 16% in the top ten. The sample was PBMCs, taken approximately 22 days after the first yellow fever vaccination. The origin of the receptors is a man between 18 and 29 years old who received the YFV17D yellow fever vaccine.

The rearrangement links TRBV4-1 to TRBJ2-5; TRBD2 matches at 13 bases. CDR3 length: 16 residues. V was clipped by 2 bases and J by 7 bases; unmatched bases: 7. Germline CDR1 MGHRA, CDR2 YSYEKL. CDR3 DNA: TGCGCCAGCAGCCAACGGACTAGCGGGGGCCATCGGACCCAGTACTTC. Amino acid sequence: CASSQRTSGGHRTQYF.

V usage is TRBV20-1 and J usage is TRBJ2-3; 10 nucleotides match TRBD2. The CDR3 extends over 18 amino acids. V lost 3 bases to trimming and J lost 3 bases; unmatched junction nucleotides: 15. CDR1 is DFQATT and CDR2 is SNEGSKA in the germline V gene (reference sequence). The CDR3 nucleotides are TGCAGTGCTAGCGCCAGGAGGGATAGCGGGGGGCTTACAGATACGCAGTATTTT. Its protein product is CSASARRDSGGLTDTQYF.

This clonotype was seen a few times. The chain has TRBV20-1 and TRBJ1-2; 8 bases align to TRBD1. CDR1 is DFQATT, CDR2 SNEGSKA, per germline (reference sequence). The CDR3 has 14 residues. The junction had 6 bases not matched to a gene; V was cut back by 6 bases and J by 0 bases. As DNA, the CDR3 is TGCAGTGCCTTTGGACAGGGTCCTAACTATGGCTACACCTTC. This translates into CSAFGQGPNYGYTF.

This chain links TRBV12-3 or TRBV12-4 with TRBJ2-2, with 9 bases fitting TRBD2. There are 17 residues in the CDR3. V lost 6 bases, J lost 0 bases, and 8 bases stayed unmatched. The CDR3 DNA reads as TGTGCCAGCAGAGGGAGAAGCGGGGGGTCGAACACCGGGGAGCTGTTTTTT. The encoded protein is CASRGRSGGSNTGELFF.

This clonotype occurred a few times. V is TRBV7-2 and J is TRBJ2-7; the match to TRBD1 covers 10 bases. The CDR3 runs 15 residues. Germline V gene lookup returns CDR1 SGHTA and CDR2 FQGNSA. Losses at the gene ends were 7 bases for V and 3 bases for J; bases not matched to a gene: 9. The CDR3 sequence: CASTQTGTGVYEQYF. CDR3 sequence (DNA): TGTGCCAGCACCCAAACCGGGACAGGGGTCTACGAGCAGTACTTC.

This clonotype was counted only a few times. The chain has TRBV7-9 and TRBJ1-6, with no clear D. CDR3 length equals 12 residues. V was trimmed by 5 bases and J by 10 bases, leaving 9 bases between them. Germline V gene sequence: CDR1 SEHNR, CDR2 FQNEAQ (reference sequence). CDR3 amino acids: CASSPRWSPLHF. The CDR3 bases are TGTGCCAGCAGCCCGCGTTGGTCACCCCTCCACTTT. Drawing the rest from reference TRBV7-9 and TRBJ1-6, the complete variable domain is DTGVSQNPRHKITKRGQNVTFRCDPISEHNRLYWYRQTLGQGPEFLTYFQNEAQLEKSRLLSDRFSAERPKGSFSTLEIQRTEQGDSAMYLCASSPRWSPLHFGNGTRLTVT.

This chain uses TRBV13 with TRBJ2-1; possibly TRBD2 for D (5 bases). Trimming shortened V by 0 bases and J by 1 base, and 7 bases separated the two germline ends. CDR1 and CDR2 (germline): PRHDT, FYEKMQ (reference sequence). This CDR3 region has 15 residues. CDR3 coding DNA: TGTGCCAGCAGCTTAGGCGGGGAGTCCTACAATGAGCAGTTCTTC. Its translation is CASSLGGESYNEQFF.

The genes are TRBV21-1 and TRBJ2-7. TRBV21-1 is a documented pseudogene. The CDR3 runs 12 residues. The CDR3 sequence is CASMGDSYEQYF. The CDR3, as DNA: TGTGCCAGCATGGGGGACTCCTACGAGCAGTACTTC.

This chain joins TRBV7-2 and TRBJ2-5; 7 nucleotides align to TRBD1. Germline CDR1 is SGHTA and CDR2 is FQGNSA. CDR3 size: 15 residues. Germline trimming cut 0 bases from V and 2 bases from J; bases unmatched to any gene: 3. CDR3 bases: TGTGCCAGCAGCTTAGCTGCGACAGGGCAAGAGACCCAGTACTTC. This translates into CASSLAATGQETQYF. Full variable domain (remainder filled in from reference TRBV7-2 and TRBJ2-5): GAGVSQSPSNKVTEKGKDVELRCDPISGHTALYWYRQSLGQGLEFLIYFQGNSAPDKSGLPSDRFSAERTGGSVSTLTIQRTQQEDSAVYLCASSLAATGQETQYFGPGTRLLVL.

This clonotype was recorded a few times. This could be a read error, since a much larger clone is one nucleotide away. V gene TRBV7-3 combines with J gene TRBJ2-1, with 12 positions matching TRBD2. The CDR3 consists of 15 residues. Germline V gene data show CDR1 as SGHTA and CDR2 as FQGTGA. V was pared by 5 bases and J by 6 bases, with 5 bases of the junction left unmatched. The CDR3 DNA reads TGTGCCAGCAGCCCCCGACTAGCGGGGGCCAATGAGCAGTTCTTC. Its translation is CASSPRLAGANEQFF.

This clonotype occurred a few times. This chain uses TRBV4-1 with TRBJ2-3; no clear D gene. With 2 bases removed from V and 0 bases from J, the gap between germline ends came to 9 bases. This CDR3 has 15 amino acids. CDR1 and CDR2 from the germline V gene are MGHRA and YSYEKL. CDR3 loop: CASSQTGPSTDTQYF. In DNA form, the CDR3 reads TGCGCCAGCAGCCAAACTGGTCCAAGCACAGATACGCAGTATTTT.

V usage is TRBV12-3 or TRBV12-4 and J usage is TRBJ2-3, with 8 nucleotides matching TRBD2. Germline trimming cut 6 bases from V and 0 bases from J; bases unmatched to any gene: 11. CDR3 length: 17 amino acids. CDR3 DNA sequence: TGTGCCAGCAGCTCCCTGGAGCGGGGGCCAAGCACAGATACGCAGTATTTT. Translating it yields CASSSLERGPSTDTQYF.

The V call is TRBV4-3, the J call TRBJ1-4; D remains ambiguous. V lost 0 bases to trimming and J lost 8 bases, with 10 bases between them. The CDR3 covers 14 residues. Germline V gene sequence: CDR1 LGHNA, CDR2 YSLEER. This CDR3 is CASSQDIVVEKLFF. The CDR3 DNA is TGCGCCAGCAGCCAAGATATAGTGGTCGAAAAACTGTTTTTT.

In its sample, this clonotype was seen a few times. The CDR3 here is CASSPNGGSGANVLTF. CDR3 nucleotides: TGTGCCAGCAGCCCCAACGGGGGCTCTGGGGCCAACGTCCTGACTTTC. This chain joins TRBV7-2 and TRBJ2-6, with TRBD2 as a possible D gene (6 bases). Trimming took 5 bases from V and 0 from J, leaving 11 bases between them. Germline V gene sequence: CDR1 SGHTA, CDR2 FQGNSA. This CDR3 spans 16 amino acids. Together with reference TRBV7-2 and TRBJ2-6, the CDR3 gives the full variable domain: GAGVSQSPSNKVTEKGKDVELRCDPISGHTALYWYRQSLGQGLEFLIYFQGNSAPDKSGLPSDRFSAERTGGSVSTLTIQRTQQEDSAVYLCASSPNGGSGANVLTFGAGSRLTVL.

This clonotype was observed a handful of times. V usage is TRBV10-2 and J usage is TRBJ2-7, with D tentatively TRBD1 or TRBD2 (5 bases each). V was cut by 2 bases and J by 1 base, with 9 bases left in between. The CDR3 contains 14 residues. Germline CDR1 WSHSY, CDR2 SAAADI. CDR3 nucleotide sequence: TGCGCCAGCAGTGAGCGGGGCTCGTCCTACGAGCAGTACTTC. Protein: CASSERGSSYEQYF.

This clonotype was observed many times. The rearrangement links TRBV28 to TRBJ2-7; 9 positions agree with TRBD2. J was trimmed by 4 bases and V by 8 bases; bases with no gene match: 3. CDR3 size: 12 residues. Germline V CDR1 and CDR2: MDHEN, SYDVKM. In DNA form, the CDR3 reads TGTGCCAGCGGACTAGCGCTATACGAGCAGTACGTC. Amino acid sequence: CASGLALYEQYV.

The CDR3 coding sequence is TGTGCCAGCAGGGCGGGGTTCTCCTATAATTCACCCCTCCACTTT. This codes for CASRAGFSYNSPLHF. The rearrangement uses TRBV27 and TRBJ1-6; the D is unclear. The CDR3 is 15 residues long. Germline values: CDR1 MNHEY, CDR2 SMNVEV (reference sequence). Trimming cost V 6 bases and J 0 bases, with 9 bases left between them.

The gene calls are TRBV25-1 and TRBJ2-3, with TRBD1 matching over 9 bases. The CDR3 has 16 residues. V trimming: 4 bases; J trimming: 2 bases; junction bases outside the gene matches: 7. Looked up from germline, CDR1 is MGHDK and CDR2 is SYGVNS. CDR3 nucleotide sequence: TGTGCCAGCAGTGGACAAAGACAGGGGGTCACAGATACGCAGTATTTT. It encodes CASSGQRQGVTDTQYF.

This clonotype was found a few times. The chain uses TRBV20-1 and TRBJ1-1; TRBD1 agrees at 8 bases. V trimming: 4 bases; J trimming: 1 base; junction bases outside the gene matches: 2. Germline V gives CDR1 DFQATT, CDR2 SNEGSKA (reference sequence). The CDR3 sequence is 13 residues long. The CDR3 protein is CSATDRGNTEAFF. CDR3 coding DNA: TGCAGTGCTACCGACAGGGGGAACACTGAAGCTTTCTTT.

This clonotype turned up a few times. The genes are TRBV5-6 and TRBJ2-7; D perhaps matches TRBD2 (6 bases). CDR3 length equals 16 residues. V lost 0 bases to trimming and J lost 3 bases, with 16 bases between them. Germline CDR1 reads SGHDT; CDR2 reads YYEEEE. The CDR3 protein is CASSLVYGGSGYEQYF. CDR3 DNA: TGTGCCAGCAGCTTGGTTTACGGGGGTTCGGGCTACGAGCAGTACTTC.